The next 5 T cell receptor beta chains were all read from a single sample in a study of CD8 T cells in ankylosing spondylitis. TCRdb re-derived calls from the 5' RACE reads in MiXCR, one entry per CDR3 protein. This table holds around 130,000 distinct CDR3 sequences, over 6.5% found once. Material for sequencing was blood, either unsorted or a sorted T cell fraction (not recorded which). The receptors stem from a male donor with ankylosing spondylitis or in good health (not recorded which).

There are many counts of this clonotype. The chain links TRBV10-2 to TRBJ1-5; TRBD1 aligns across 7 bases. V lost 2 bases, J lost 2 bases, and 3 bases stayed unmatched. The CDR3 consists of 15 residues. Germline CDR1 is WSHSY and CDR2 is SAAADI. CDR3 bases: TGCGCCAGCAGTGAGGAAGACAGGGGCAATCAGCCCCAGCATTTT. Protein sequence: CASSEEDRGNQPQHF.

This clonotype was observed at least ten times. V usage is TRBV9 and J usage is TRBJ1-3; D not certain. CDR3 length: 13 residues. From germline, CDR1 is SGDLS and CDR2 YYNGEE. With 0 bases removed from V and 3 bases from J, the gap between germline ends came to 4 bases. The CDR3 nucleotides read TGTGCCAGCAGCGTAGGCGTTGGAAACACCATATATTTT. This sequence encodes CASSVGVGNTIYF.

This clonotype was recorded many times. This chain connects TRBV7-9 to TRBJ2-7; the D gene is possibly TRBD2 (6 bases). V was shortened by 5 bases and J by 3 bases, with 17 bases between the two germline ends. Germline assignment: CDR1 SEHNR and CDR2 FQNEAQ (reference sequence). CDR3 length: 15 amino acids. The CDR3 spells CASSPSGGQSYEQYF. The CDR3 nucleotides are TGTGCCAGCAGCCCCTCCGGAGGGCAGAGCTACGAGCAGTACTTC.

This clonotype appeared many times. This chain links TRBV20-1 with TRBJ1-2; possibly TRBD1 for D (6 bases). Germline V gene lookup returns CDR1 DFQATT and CDR2 SNEGSKA (reference sequence). This CDR3 spans 12 amino acids. Trimming cost V 5 bases and J 8 bases, with 15 bases left between them. CDR3 DNA sequence: TGCAGTGCTGCTCCTACAGGGACCGGCTACACCTTC. Protein: CSAAPTGTGYTF.

A note on this clonotype: Compared with germline, one end of the junction differs, possibly owing to a read error. The rearrangement joins TRBV7-8 to TRBJ2-5; TRBD1 might be the D (6 bases). This CDR3 spans 13 amino acids. Germline V gives CDR1 SGHVS, CDR2 FQNEAQ. CDR3 DNA sequence: TGTGCCAGCGGACACAGGGCCCAAGTGACCCAGTACTTC. Residues: CASGHRAQVTQYF.